This T cell receptor beta chain was sequenced for a study of beta chain features in type 1 diabetes. The isolated RNA, all of it, was reverse transcribed, so expressed TCRB transcripts were what got sequenced. Here immunoSEQ multiplex PCR was the method, and the copy in TCRdb shows in-frame clones only, minus some. The profile shows hundreds of thousands of clones, roughly 13% of them singletons. This clone has more than one count but fewer than ten. V shed 4 bases, J shed 2 bases, and the junction held 8 bases outside the gene matches. Germline V gene data show CDR1 as MGHRA and CDR2 as YSYEKL. This CDR3 has 15 residues. Sorting of CD4+ naive, central memory, regulatory and stem cell-like memory cells was performed via CD45RO/CCR7/CD25/CD127/CD95/CD27.

The specimen sequenced was naive CD4+ T cells from blood. The sequence derives from a man aged 18 to 29 in good health. The chain uses TRBV4-1 and TRBJ2-7; TRBD1 agrees at 7 bases. This CDR3 is CASSPPGQRTYEQYF. The CDR3 nucleotides read TGCGCCAGCAGCCCCCCGGGACAGAGGACCTACGAGCAGTACTTC.